This TCR beta chain comes out of a study of cytomegalovirus exposure and HLA in healthy donors. Background on the study: An early data release held 80 million or so unique TCRs from HLA-typed donors.

Study-wide findings and caveats: Some public TCRs appeared in many individuals, while most sequences were rare.

Germline V lookup: CDR1 PRHDT, CDR2 FYEKMQ (reference sequence). The CDR3 totals 15 residues. Trimming left V 0 bases short and J 0 bases short, with 9 bases between. On this clone: Its antigen is currently unknown.

Primers included in the PCR were 60 Vbeta and 13 Jbeta primers. Assay: immunoSEQ multiplex PCR; the TCRdb copy retains only in-frame clones and omits some. The repertoire holds about 160,000 clones, around 69% seen once, with 2.8% in the top ten. The receptor's source is a woman in her 30s in good health and CMV-seronegative. Sequencing used PBMCs. The gene calls are TRBV13 and TRBJ2-7; a weak D match, TRBD2 (6 bases). The CDR3 is CASSLGGSGSYEQYF. The CDR3, as DNA: TGTGCCAGCAGCTTAGGTGGTAGCGGCTCCTACGAGCAGTACTTC.